What follows is one T cell receptor (beta chain) and its context. Its specificity is not known. Repertoires were generated with immunoSEQ multiplex PCR, while TCRdb's copy carries only in-frame clones and drops some. The table shows about 320,000 clones, with roughly 84% occurring only once. This sample was taken from a study of shared clonotypes between healthy human individuals. Notes on the study in general: Naive subsets generally had larger estimated richness than memory subsets. Non-shared clonotypes displayed generation probabilities falling below those of clonotypes present in all four donors.

Germline lookup yields CDR1 SEHNR and CDR2 FQNEAQ (reference sequence). CDR3 length equals 15 residues. Trimming shortened V by 3 bases and J by 4 bases, and 16 bases separated the two germline ends. The chain combines TRBV7-9 with TRBJ2-7; a possible D gene is TRBD2 (5 bases). The origin of this receptor is a man between 18 and 29 years old in good health. The sequencing input was memory CD8+ T cells sorted from blood. Subset of the sample: CD45RO+ cells pooled with CCR7-negative TemRA cells. The CDR3 bases are TGTGCCAGCAGCTTTGCGGGTTGGGAATGGTACGAGCAGTACTTC. Its translation is CASSFAGWEWYEQYF.